What follows are 4 T cell receptor beta chains derived from one specimen sequenced in a study of T cell changes during pregnancy in multiple sclerosis. Some clones are missing from TCRdb's copy, which holds only in-frame ones; the method was immunoSEQ multiplex PCR. Found here are more than 70,000 clones, around 91% of them singletons; the top ten hold around 1.7%. Here the sequenced sample was peripheral blood, taken after pregnancy. Every receptor here comes from a female donor in good health, enrolled as a control in a pregnancy study.

The chain is built from TRBV4-3 and TRBJ1-4, with 7 nucleotides matching TRBD1. Per germline, CDR1 LGHNA and CDR2 YSLEER. CDR3 size: 17 residues. Trimming cost V 5 bases and J 0 bases; bases outside gene matches: 9. CDR3 bases: TGCGCCAGCAGCTACTACAGGGGACAAGCAACTAATGAAAAACTGTTTTTT. It yields the protein CASSYYRGQATNEKLFF.

V gene TRBV27 combines with J gene TRBJ2-2; D is perhaps TRBD2 (6 bases). This CDR3 is 17 amino acids long. Trimming pared 3 bases from V and 0 bases from J, leaving 14 bases between. In germline, CDR1 is MNHEY, CDR2 SMNVEV (reference sequence). CDR3 DNA: TGTGCCAGCAGTTTCTACCGGGAGATCGCGAACACCGGGGAGCTGTTTTTT. This encodes CASSFYREIANTGELFF.

The chain recombines TRBV5-1 with TRBJ2-5, with no clear D. The CDR3 runs to 12 residues. CDR1 is SGHRS, CDR2 YFSETQ, per germline. V dropped 4 bases and J dropped 5 bases, with 9 bases sitting between them. Here the CDR3 reads CASSPSPETQYF. In DNA form, the CDR3 reads TGCGCCAGCAGCCCTTCCCCGGAGACCCAGTACTTC.

This clone was recorded once. The chain links TRBV6-4 to TRBJ1-2; 7 bases match TRBD1. The V and J ends lost 1 base and 7 bases, in that order; junction bases with no gene match: 6. The CDR3 runs to 14 residues. Per germline, CDR1 MRHNA and CDR2 SNTAGT. CDR3 protein: CASSDLGQRSGYTF. In nucleotides, the CDR3 is TGTGCCAGCAGTGACTTGGGACAGAGATCTGGCTACACCTTC.